This entry is about one TCR beta chain. The table came from immunoSEQ multiplex PCR; TCRdb's copy has only in-frame clones and leaves some out. The sample has more than 10,000 clones, approximately 85% seen once; the top ten hold roughly two fifths. The sample belongs to a study of OX40 agonist ivuxolimab in advanced cancers. The source material was CD4+ or CD8+ T cells sorted from blood, sampled in a trial of the OX40 agonist ivuxolimab. The sequence came from an adult with an advanced solid tumor such as melanoma, head and neck, liver or kidney cancer.

Written as DNA, the CDR3 is TGTGCCAGCAGTGAACCGGGGGCGTACAGGGGGCTCATTGAAAAACTGTTTTTT. Residues: CASSEPGAYRGLIEKLFF. The chain couples TRBV6-1 to TRBJ1-4; the match to TRBD1 covers 9 bases. The CDR3 totals 18 residues. CDR1 and CDR2 (germline): MNHNS, SASEGT. The V segment lost 2 bases and the J segment 7 bases; nucleotides outside the gene matches: 14.